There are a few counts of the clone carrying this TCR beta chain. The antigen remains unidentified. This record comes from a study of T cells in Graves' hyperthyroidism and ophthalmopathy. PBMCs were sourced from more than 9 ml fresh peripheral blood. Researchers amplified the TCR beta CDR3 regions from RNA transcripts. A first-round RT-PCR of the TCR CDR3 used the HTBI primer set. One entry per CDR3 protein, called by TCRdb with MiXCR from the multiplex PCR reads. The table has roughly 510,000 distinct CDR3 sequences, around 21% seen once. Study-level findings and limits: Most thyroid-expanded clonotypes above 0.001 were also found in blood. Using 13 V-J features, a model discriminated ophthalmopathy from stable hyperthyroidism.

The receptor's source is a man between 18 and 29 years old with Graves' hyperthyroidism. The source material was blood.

The CDR3 is CASSPSAGGAEQYF. The CDR3 DNA reads TGTGCCAGCAGCCCCAGTGCCGGTGGTGCCGAGCAGTACTTC. This chain connects TRBV3-1 to TRBJ2-7, with unresolved D. CDR1 is LGHDT, CDR2 YNNKEL, per germline (reference sequence). This CDR3 has 14 amino acids. V was pared by 4 bases and J by 6 bases, with 16 bases between.